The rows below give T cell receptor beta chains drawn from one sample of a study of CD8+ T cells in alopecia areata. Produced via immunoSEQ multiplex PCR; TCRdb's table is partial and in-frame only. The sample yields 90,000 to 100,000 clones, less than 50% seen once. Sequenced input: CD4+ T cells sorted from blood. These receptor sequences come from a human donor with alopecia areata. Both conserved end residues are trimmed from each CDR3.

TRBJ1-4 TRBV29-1 SALTGNEKLF
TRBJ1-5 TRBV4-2 ASSQDQGGHQPQH
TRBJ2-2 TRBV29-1 SVDTGNTGELF
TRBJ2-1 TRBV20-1 SAYDNEQF
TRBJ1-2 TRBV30 AWSGVRQSYGYT
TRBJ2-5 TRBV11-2 ASSLVATGQTQY
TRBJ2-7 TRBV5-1 ASSPGPNRGSEQY
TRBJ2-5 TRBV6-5 ASSYGETQY
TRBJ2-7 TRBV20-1 SADYEQY
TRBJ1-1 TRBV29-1 SVEGRVNTEAF